The TCR beta chain under discussion was sequenced for a study of T cell responses to AZD1222 COVID-19 vaccine. Study-wide findings and caveats: Reports say nearly half of spike-specific TCRs go after unmutated variant regions. Vaccination with two AZD1222 doses was followed by a rise in Spike-specific TCR breadth and depth.

Comment on this clone: Antigen specificity is unknown.

Some clones are missing from TCRdb's copy, which holds only in-frame ones; the method was immunoSEQ multiplex PCR. The table records about 110,000 clones, approximately 89% of them present only once. Germline CDR1 SGHTA, CDR2 FQGNSA. This CDR3 comprises 12 residues. V was trimmed by 3 bases and J by 8 bases, leaving 7 bases between them. This TCR came from an adult in good health. The rearrangement joins TRBV7-2 to TRBJ1-4, with D possibly TRBD1 on 6 matching bases. The sequenced sample was peripheral blood, obtained on day 0 of MenACWY control vaccination. The CDR3 region is CASSLGTEKLFF. The DNA of the CDR3 is TGTGCCAGCAGCTTGGGGACAGAAAAACTGTTTTTT.